The entry below describes one TCR beta chain. Using a J-beta primer mix together with a sample-barcoded 5' primer, a second PCR was run for roughly 6 to 12 cycles. Sequencing recovered at least 3 million CDR3-containing paired-end reads from each sample. TCRdb passed the 5' RACE reads through MiXCR, listing each CDR3 protein once. The repertoire holds fewer than 1,200,000 distinct CDR3 sequences, with roughly 24% as singletons. The data were obtained in a study of blood T cells in healthy people across ages. The CDR3 loop spans 15 amino acids. V dropped 3 bases and J dropped 2 bases, with 10 bases sitting between them. This sample also appeared in a second study, on T cells of mothers and their children.

The receptor comes from a girl aged 2-9 years in good health. V and J are TRBV12-3 or TRBV12-4 and TRBJ1-4; D is uncertain. The sample comprised blood. The CDR3 is CASSFSEETNEKLFF. The DNA for the CDR3 is TGTGCCAGCAGTTTCTCCGAGGAGACTAATGAAAAACTGTTTTTT.